This TCR beta chain was documented in a study of beta chain features in type 1 diabetes. Overall study: Analysis included around 99,000,000 sorted cells drawn from all samples. Study observations and caveats: With patients and controls alike, PCR might favor shorter templates to an equal degree. Researchers reported that naive, central memory and Treg TCRB repertoires appeared more similar in patients than in healthy donors. Significant though moderate, a shortening of TCRB CDR3s appeared in all four CD4+ subsets of Type 1 diabetes patients.

This clone has a handful of counts. Antigen specificity is unknown. Other DNA sequences in the same sample also yield this CDR3. Expressed TCRB transcripts were sequenced, since all the RNA that had been isolated was reverse transcribed. Using immunoSEQ multiplex PCR, the repertoire was profiled, and TCRdb retains in-frame clones only, with some absent. The sample lists almost 350,000 clones; around 8.5% were seen once. V was clipped by 1 base and J by 1 base, with 9 bases between them. Per the germline V gene, CDR1 is LGHNA and CDR2 is YSLEER. The CDR3 spans 15 residues. CD4+ naive, central memory, regulatory and stem cell-like memory subsets were isolated by sorting on CD45RO/CCR7/CD25/CD127/CD95/CD27.

The chain couples TRBV4-3 to TRBJ2-3, with D maybe TRBD2 (6 bases). The origin of this receptor is a man aged 25 to 45 with type 1 diabetes. Sequencing was carried out using central memory CD4+ T cells from blood. The CDR3 nucleotides read TGCGCCAGCAGCCAAGGTTGGGGGGGCACAGATACGCAGTATTTT. Translated: CASSQGWGGTDTQYF.